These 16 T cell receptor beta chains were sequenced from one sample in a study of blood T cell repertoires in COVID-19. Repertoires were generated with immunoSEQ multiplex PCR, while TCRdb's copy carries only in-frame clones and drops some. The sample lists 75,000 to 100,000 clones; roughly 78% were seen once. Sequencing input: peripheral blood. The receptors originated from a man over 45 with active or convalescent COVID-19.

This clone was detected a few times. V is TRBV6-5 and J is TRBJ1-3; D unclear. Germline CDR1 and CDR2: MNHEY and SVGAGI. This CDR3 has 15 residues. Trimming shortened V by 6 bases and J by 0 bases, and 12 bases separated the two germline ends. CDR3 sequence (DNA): TGTGCCAGCAGCCGAAACAGAAACTCTGGAAACACCATATATTTT. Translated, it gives CASSRNRNSGNTIYF.

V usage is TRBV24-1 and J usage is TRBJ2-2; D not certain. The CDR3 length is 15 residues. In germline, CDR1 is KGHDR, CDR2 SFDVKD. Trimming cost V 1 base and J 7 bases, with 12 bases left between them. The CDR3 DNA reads TGTGCCACCAGTGATTTATCCGGGTTCGGCGGGGAGCTGTTTTTT. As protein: CATSDLSGFGGELFF.

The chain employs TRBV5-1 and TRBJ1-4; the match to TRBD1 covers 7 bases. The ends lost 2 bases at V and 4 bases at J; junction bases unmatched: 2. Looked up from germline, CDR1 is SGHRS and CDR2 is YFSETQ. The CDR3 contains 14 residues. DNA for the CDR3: TGCGCCAGCAGCTTACAGGGGTTTAATGAAAAACTGTTTTTT. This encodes CASSLQGFNEKLFF.

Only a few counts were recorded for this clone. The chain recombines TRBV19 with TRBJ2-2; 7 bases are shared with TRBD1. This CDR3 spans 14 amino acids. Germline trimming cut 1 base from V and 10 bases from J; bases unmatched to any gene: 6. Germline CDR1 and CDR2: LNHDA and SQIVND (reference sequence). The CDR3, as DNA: TGTGCCAGTAGTATAGTTTCAGGGGGTTCGGAGCTGTTTTTT. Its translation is CASSIVSGGSELFF.

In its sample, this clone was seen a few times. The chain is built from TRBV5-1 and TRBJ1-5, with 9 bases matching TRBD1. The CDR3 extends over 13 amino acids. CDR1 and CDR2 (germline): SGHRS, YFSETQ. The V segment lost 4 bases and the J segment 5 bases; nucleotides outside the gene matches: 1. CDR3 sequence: CASSRTGDQPQHF. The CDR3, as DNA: TGCGCCAGCAGCCGGACAGGGGATCAGCCCCAGCATTTT.

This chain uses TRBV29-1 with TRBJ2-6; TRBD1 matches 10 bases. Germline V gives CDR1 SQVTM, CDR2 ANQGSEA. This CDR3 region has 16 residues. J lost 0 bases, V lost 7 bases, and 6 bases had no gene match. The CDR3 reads CSASRTGGSGANVLTF. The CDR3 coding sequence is TGCAGCGCTTCAAGGACAGGGGGCTCTGGGGCCAACGTCCTGACTTTC.

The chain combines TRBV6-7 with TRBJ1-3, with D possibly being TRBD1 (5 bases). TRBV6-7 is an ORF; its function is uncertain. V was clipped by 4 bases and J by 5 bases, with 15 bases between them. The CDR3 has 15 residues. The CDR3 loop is CASSSGGGERNTIYF. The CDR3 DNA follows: TGTGCCAGCAGTTCCGGGGGAGGGGAAAGAAACACCATATATTTT.

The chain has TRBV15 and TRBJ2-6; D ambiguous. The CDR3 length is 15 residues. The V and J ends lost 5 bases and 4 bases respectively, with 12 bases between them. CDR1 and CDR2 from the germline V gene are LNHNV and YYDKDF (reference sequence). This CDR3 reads CATSRNLGGANVLTF. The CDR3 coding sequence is TGTGCCACCAGCCGCAACCTAGGAGGGGCCAACGTCCTGACTTTC.

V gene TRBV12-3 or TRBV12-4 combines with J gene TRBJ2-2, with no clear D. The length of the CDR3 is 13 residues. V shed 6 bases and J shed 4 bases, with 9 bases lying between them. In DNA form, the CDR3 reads TGTGCCAGCAGGGGCGATCTCACCGGGGAGCTGTTTTTT. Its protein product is CASRGDLTGELFF.

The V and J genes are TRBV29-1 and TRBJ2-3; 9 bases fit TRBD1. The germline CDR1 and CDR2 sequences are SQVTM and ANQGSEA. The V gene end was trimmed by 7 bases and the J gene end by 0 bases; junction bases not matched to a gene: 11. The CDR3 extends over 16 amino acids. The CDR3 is CSARTGESGSTDTQYF. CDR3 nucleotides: TGCAGCGCCAGGACAGGGGAGAGTGGTAGCACAGATACGCAGTATTTT.

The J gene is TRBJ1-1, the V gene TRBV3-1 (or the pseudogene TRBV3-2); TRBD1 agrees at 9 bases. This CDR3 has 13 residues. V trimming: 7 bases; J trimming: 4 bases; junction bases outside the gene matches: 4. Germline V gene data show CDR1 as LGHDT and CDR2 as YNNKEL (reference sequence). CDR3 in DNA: TGTGCCAGCACCCGACAGGGGGGCACTGAAGCTTTCTTT. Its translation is CASTRQGGTEAFF.

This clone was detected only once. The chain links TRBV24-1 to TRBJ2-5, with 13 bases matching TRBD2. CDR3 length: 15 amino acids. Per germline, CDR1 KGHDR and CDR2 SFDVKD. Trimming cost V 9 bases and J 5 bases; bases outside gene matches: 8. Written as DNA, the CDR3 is TGTGCCACCTCAGACAGGGGACTAGCGGGGGAGACCCAGTACTTC. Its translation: CATSDRGLAGETQYF.

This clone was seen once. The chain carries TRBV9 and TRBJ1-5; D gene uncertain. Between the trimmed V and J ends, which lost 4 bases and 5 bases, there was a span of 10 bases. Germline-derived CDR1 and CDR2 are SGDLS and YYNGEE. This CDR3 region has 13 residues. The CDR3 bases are TGTGCCAGCAGCCTTGCGCTTGATCAGCCCCAGCATTTT. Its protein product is CASSLALDQPQHF.

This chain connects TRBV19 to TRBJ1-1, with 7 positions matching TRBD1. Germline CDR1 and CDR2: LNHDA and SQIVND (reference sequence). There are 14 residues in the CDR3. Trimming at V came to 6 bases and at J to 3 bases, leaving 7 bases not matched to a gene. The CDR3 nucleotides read TGTGCCAGTAGATCGGGAGGGGGCGACACTGAAGCTTTCTTT. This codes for CASRSGGGDTEAFF.

The CDR3 loop reads CASSLYGQGNSPLHF. DNA for the CDR3: TGTGCCAGCAGCTTATACGGACAGGGGAATTCACCCCTCCACTTT. The genes are TRBV7-2 and TRBJ1-6, with 9 bases lining up with TRBD1. The CDR3 extends over 15 amino acids. J gave up 7 bases and V 2 bases, and 3 bases lay outside the gene matches. Germline CDR1 is SGHTA and CDR2 is FQGNSA.

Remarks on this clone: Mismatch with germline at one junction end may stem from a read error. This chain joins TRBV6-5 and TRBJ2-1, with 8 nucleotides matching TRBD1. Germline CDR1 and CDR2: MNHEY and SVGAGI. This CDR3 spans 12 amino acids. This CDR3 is CACRTGYREQFF. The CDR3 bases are TGTGCCTGCAGGACAGGGTATCGGGAGCAGTTCTTC.